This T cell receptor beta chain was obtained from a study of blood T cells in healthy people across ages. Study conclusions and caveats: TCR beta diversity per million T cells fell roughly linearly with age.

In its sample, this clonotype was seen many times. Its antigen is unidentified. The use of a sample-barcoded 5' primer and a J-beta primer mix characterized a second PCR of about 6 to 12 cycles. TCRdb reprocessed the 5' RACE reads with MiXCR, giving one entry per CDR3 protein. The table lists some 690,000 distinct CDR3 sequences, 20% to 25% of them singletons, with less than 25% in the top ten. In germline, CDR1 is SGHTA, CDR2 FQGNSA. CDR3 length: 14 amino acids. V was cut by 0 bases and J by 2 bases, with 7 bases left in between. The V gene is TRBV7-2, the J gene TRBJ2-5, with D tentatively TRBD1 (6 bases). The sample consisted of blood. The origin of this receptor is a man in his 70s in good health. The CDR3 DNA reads TGTGCCAGCAGCTTAGCGGGGGCTCAAGAGACCCAGTACTTC. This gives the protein CASSLAGAQETQYF. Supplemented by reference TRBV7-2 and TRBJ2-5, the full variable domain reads GAGVSQSPSNKVTEKGKDVELRCDPISGHTALYWYRQSLGQGLEFLIYFQGNSAPDKSGLPSDRFSAERTGGSVSTLTIQRTQQEDSAVYLCASSLAGAQETQYFGPGTRLLVL.